The TCR beta chain described here comes from a study of beta chain features in type 1 diabetes. Study-level findings and limits: All four CD4+ subsets of Type 1 diabetes patients contained TCRB CDR3s that were moderately but significantly shorter. Whether TCRB rearrangement is influenced by HLA type went unresolved here. VDJ junctions from type 1 diabetes patients carried fewer insertions and larger deletions.

Central memory, naive, regulatory and stem cell-like memory CD4+ cells were sorted by CD45RO/CCR7/CD25/CD127/CD95/CD27. This clone occurred a few times. The antigen remains unidentified. Germline V gives CDR1 GTSNPN, CDR2 SVGIG (reference sequence). The CDR3 spans 13 residues. The germline V and J ends were trimmed by 1 base and 1 base, with 5 bases remaining between them. Every bit of the isolated RNA underwent reverse transcription, so sequencing read expressed TCRB transcripts. Data came from immunoSEQ multiplex PCR; TCRdb stores just in-frame clones and leaves some out. The profile shows approximately 260,000 clones, around 24% of them singletons.

This receptor was taken from a woman aged 30 to 39 with type 1 diabetes. The sample comprised naive CD4+ T cells from blood. This chain links TRBV30 with TRBJ1-5; no clear D. The DNA for the CDR3 is TGTGCCTGGAGTGACGGGAGCAATCAGCCCCAGCATTTT. Translation gives CAWSDGSNQPQHF.